Sequencing of this T cell receptor beta chain was carried out in a study of T cells in localized non-small cell lung cancer. Study-level results: As only one tumor region underwent sequencing, heterogeneity remains possible. Adjacent uninvolved lung had the highest clonality, suggesting focused antigen responses. Higher blood T cell density tracked longer overall survival. The appearance of a median approximately 57 of the top 100 tumor clones was seen in adjacent lung.

Clones were sequenced by immunoSEQ multiplex PCR, and TCRdb holds only the in-frame ones, with some missing. The sample has roughly 1,300 clones, 34% seen once. The length of the CDR3 is 13 residues. On this clone itself: The antigen is undetermined. At one boundary the junction diverges from the germline segment, which might be a read error.

The receptor comes from a male donor older than 55 with stage I lung adenocarcinoma. The chain has TRBV7-1 and TRBJ2-3; D might be TRBD2 (5 bases). TRBV7-1 is identified as an open reading frame with a role that is uncertain. The sequencing used lung tumor tissue, collected before any cancer treatment. The CDR3 region has the DNA TGTGCCAGCAGCTTAAGAGCGGCAGAAACGCAGTATTTT. This codes for CASSLRAAETQYF.